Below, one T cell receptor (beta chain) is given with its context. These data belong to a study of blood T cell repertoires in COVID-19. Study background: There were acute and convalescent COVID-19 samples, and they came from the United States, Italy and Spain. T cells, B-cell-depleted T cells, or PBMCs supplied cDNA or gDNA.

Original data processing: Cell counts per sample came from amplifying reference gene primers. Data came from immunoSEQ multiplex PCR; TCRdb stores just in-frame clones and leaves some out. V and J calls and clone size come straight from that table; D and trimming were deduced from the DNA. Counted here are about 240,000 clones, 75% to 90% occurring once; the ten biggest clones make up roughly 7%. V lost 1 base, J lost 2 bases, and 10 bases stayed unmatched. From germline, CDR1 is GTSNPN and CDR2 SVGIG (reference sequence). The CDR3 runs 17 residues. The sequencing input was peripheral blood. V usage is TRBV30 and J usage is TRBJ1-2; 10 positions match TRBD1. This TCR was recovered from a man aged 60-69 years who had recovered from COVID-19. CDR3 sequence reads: CAWSGKTGGRGNYGYTF. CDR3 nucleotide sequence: TGTGCCTGGAGTGGGAAGACAGGGGGCAGGGGGAACTATGGCTACACCTTC.